Listed below are T cell receptor beta chains from one sample, sequenced in a study of T-cell reconstitution after alpha-beta-depleted transplantation in children. TCRdb analysed the PCR reads with MiXCR anew, one entry per CDR3 protein. The sample consists of 180,000 or so distinct CDR3 sequences, 6.3% of them appearing once. The specimen comprised PBMCs, sampled before TCRalphabeta/CD19-depleted stem cell transplant. The receptors derive from a girl younger than two with combined immunodeficiency, due to receive a stem cell transplant. Each CDR3 is given with its conserved first and last residue. A D gene is named only where the DNA matches it firmly. Clone size is stated in some rows and not others, as once, few, many or a class when expanded.

V	size	J	D	DNA	CDR3
TRBV19	few	TRBJ2-1	TRBD2	TGTGCCAGTAGTATGAGCCCTGGGGTAGCGGGATACAATGAGCAGTTCTTC	CASSMSPGVAGYNEQFF
TRBV28	many	TRBJ2-7	NA	TGTGCCAGCAGTTTATTCGTAGGGGCAGACGACGAGCAGTACTTC	CASSLFVGADDEQYF
TRBV6-4	few	TRBJ2-1	NA	TGTGCCAGCAGTGACTCAAACAATGAGCAGTTCTTC	CASSDSNNEQFF
TRBV28	many	TRBJ2-5	NA	TGTGCCAGCAGTTTTACGGGACCGGAGACCCAGTACTTC	CASSFTGPETQYF
TRBV2	NA	TRBJ2-6	NA	TGTGCCAGCAGTGATCCGGGCTCGGGGGCCAACGTCCTGACTTTC	CASSDPGSGANVLTF
TRBV4-2	many	TRBJ2-7	TRBD2	TGTGCCAGCAGCCAAGAGCGGGGGGGGGCCTACGAGCAGTACTTC	CASSQERGGAYEQYF
TRBV4-2	many	TRBJ1-1	NA	TGTGCCAGCAGCCTTCAGCAGGAGGTGAACACTGAAGCTTTCTTT	CASSLQQEVNTEAFF
TRBV11-1	few	TRBJ2-1	NA	TGTGCCAGCAGCTTTCCCCCCACTCCCGAGCAGTTCTTC	CASSFPPTPEQFF
TRBV28	NA	TRBJ2-5	NA	TGTGCCAGCAGTTCCCCCACTCCTGGACATCGCGGAGACCAAGAGACCCAGTACTTC	CASSSPTPGHRGDQETQYF
TRBV12-3/TRBV12-4	many	TRBJ1-1	NA	TGTGCCAGCACCGCCGTGGGCAGGGCTGAAGCTTTCTTT	CASTAVGRAEAFF
TRBV20-1	many	TRBJ1-6	NA	TGCAGTGCTAGCCGGGGGGGAGGGTCAAATAATTCACCCCTCCACTTT	CSASRGGGSNNSPLHF
TRBV7-8	many	TRBJ2-7	NA	TGTGCCAGCAGCGCAGGGTTAAACTACGAGCAGTACTTC	CASSAGLNYEQYF
TRBV20-1	NA	TRBJ2-7	TRBD2	TGCAGTGCTTCTCACTCAGCCCGACTAGCGGGAGGCGGGTTTGGGGAGCAGTACTTC	CSASHSARLAGGGFGEQYF
TRBV12-3/TRBV12-4	many	TRBJ2-6	TRBD1	TGTGCCAGCAGCAGACAGGGGGCTGGGGCCAACGTCCTGACTTTC	CASSRQGAGANVLTF
TRBV7-3	many	TRBJ2-3	NA	TGTGCCAGCAGCTTAAACCCAGCAGACACAGATACGCAGTATTTT	CASSLNPADTDTQYF
TRBV7-3	medium-sized	TRBJ2-2	NA	TGTGCCAGCAGCTCAGACAGGGAGGGGACCGGGGAGCTGTTTTTT	CASSSDREGTGELFF
TRBV12-3/TRBV12-4	many	TRBJ2-5	NA	TGTGCCAGCATGCGGGAGACCCAGTACTTC	CASMRETQYF
TRBV20-1	NA	TRBJ1-2	NA	TGCAGTGCCAGCCGCCTCCAGGGCGACAGGAACTATGGCTACACCTTC	CSASRLQGDRNYGYTF
TRBV5-1	many	TRBJ2-7	NA	TGCGCCAGCAGCTCCACGCGACTCTCCGACATCGGGGGATACGAGCAGTACTTC	CASSSTRLSDIGGYEQYF
TRBV13	few	TRBJ2-6	NA	TGTGCCAGCGGCGGACCCTCTGGGGCCAACGTCCTGACTTTC	CASGGPSGANVLTF
TRBV6-5	many	TRBJ2-7	TRBD1	TGTGCCAGCAGTTACTCCGCACCGGGACAGGGATACGAGCAGTACTTC	CASSYSAPGQGYEQYF
TRBV12-3/TRBV12-4	many	TRBJ2-7	NA	TGTGCCAGCAGACCAGGGGACGGTGGAGGGAAGCAGTACTTC	CASRPGDGGGKQYF
TRBV20-1	many	TRBJ2-7	NA	TGCAGTGCTAGAGGTCCAGGGGCCTACGAGCAGTACTTC	CSARGPGAYEQYF
TRBV4-1	few	TRBJ2-1	NA	TGCGCCAGCAGCCAAGAGCCCCCAGCTTCATTTTTCGGGACACCTTGGAATGAGCAGTTCTTC	CASSQEPPASFFGTPWNEQFF
TRBV11-2	NA	TRBJ2-3	TRBD2	TGTGCCAGCAGCCCGACGGGGACTAGCGGAGCAGATACGCAGTATTTT	CASSPTGTSGADTQYF
TRBV5-6	NA	TRBJ2-2	NA	TGTGCCAGCAGCTTGTGGGCCGGATCGGACACCGGGGAGCTGTTTTTT	CASSLWAGSDTGELFF
TRBV6-5	many	TRBJ2-5	TRBD1	TGTGCCAGCAGTTACTCCTCGACAGGGGGGTATCAAGAGACCCAGTACTTC	CASSYSSTGGYQETQYF
TRBV19	many	TRBJ2-7	NA	TGTGCCAGTAGTCCGGGACGGTACTACGAGCAGTACTTC	CASSPGRYYEQYF
TRBV28	many	TRBJ2-3	NA	TGTGCCAGCAGTTACGATACGCAGTATTTT	CASSYDTQYF
TRBV3-1	many	TRBJ2-7	TRBD1	TGTGCCAGCAGCCCGGGACAGGGGGCGGCCTACGAGCAGTACTTC	CASSPGQGAAYEQYF
TRBV9	few	TRBJ2-5	NA	TGTGCCAGCAGCGACCCCGGGGGAGGAGAGACCCAGTACTTC	CASSDPGGGETQYF
TRBV4-1	many	TRBJ2-7	TRBD2	TGCGCCAGCAGCCAAGCTGGACTAGCGGGGCCAACCTACGAGCAGTACTTC	CASSQAGLAGPTYEQYF
TRBV7-6	NA	TRBJ2-1	NA	TGTGCCAGCACTGAAGTCTATACAAATGAGCAGTTCTTC	CASTEVYTNEQFF
TRBV6-2/TRBV6-3	many	TRBJ2-1	NA	TGTGCCAGCAGTTTCACGCGCCCTTTCTACAATGAGCAGTTCTTC	CASSFTRPFYNEQFF
TRBV28	many	TRBJ2-5	TRBD2	TGTGCCAGCAGCCAACTAGCGGACCAAGAGACCCAGTACTTC	CASSQLADQETQYF
TRBV20-1	NA	TRBJ1-2	NA	TGCAGTGCTAGACTTCGGGCAGCAGCTAACTATGGCTACACCTTC	CSARLRAAANYGYTF
TRBV19	NA	TRBJ2-5	NA	TGTGCCAGTAGTATATGGGCAGAAGAGACCCAGTACTTC	CASSIWAEETQYF
TRBV15	many	TRBJ2-7	TRBD1	TGTGCCACCAGCAGGCCGAAGGACAGGGCGGACTACGAGCAGTACTTC	CATSRPKDRADYEQYF
TRBV24-1	many	TRBJ1-1	NA	TGTGCCACCAGTGATTACGGGAACACTGAAGCTTTCTTT	CATSDYGNTEAFF
TRBV5-1	many	TRBJ2-3	NA	TGCGCCAGCAGCAGCATGCGAGAGCTCCTAGATACGCAGTATTTT	CASSSMRELLDTQYF
TRBV7-2	many	TRBJ2-1	TRBD2	TGTGCCAGCAGCTTAACATTAGCGGGAGGTGGTGGCGATGAGCAGTTCTTC	CASSLTLAGGGGDEQFF
TRBV7-2	many	TRBJ1-6	NA	TGTGCCAGCAGCTTAGGGGCGGCTCCTTCACCCCTCCACTTT	CASSLGAAPSPLHF
TRBV29-1	many	TRBJ2-7	NA	TGCAGCGTTGAAGTACCACCCTACGAGCAGTACTTC	CSVEVPPYEQYF
TRBV7-2	NA	TRBJ2-1	NA	TGTGCCAGCAGCATGAGGGCCAATGAGCAGTTCTTC	CASSMRANEQFF
TRBV5-5	many	TRBJ1-6	NA	TGTGCCAGCAGCTTGGTGGCGGGCCACCTTCTTAATTCACCCCTCCACTTT	CASSLVAGHLLNSPLHF
TRBV7-8	NA	TRBJ2-3	TRBD1	TGTGCCAGCAGCATGGACAGGGGACGTACGCAGTATTTT	CASSMDRGRTQYF
TRBV4-1	many	TRBJ2-1	NA	TGCGCCAGCAGCCAAGATGGCGGACAGAAACCTTACAATGAGCAGTTCTTC	CASSQDGGQKPYNEQFF
TRBV30	NA	TRBJ2-7	NA	TGTGCCTGGAGAAACGAGCCGTACTTC	CAWRNEPYF
TRBV29-1	many	TRBJ1-2	TRBD1	TGCAGCGTTGCCCCGGACAGGGATCGCAACTATGGCTACACCTTC	CSVAPDRDRNYGYTF
TRBV10-3	many	TRBJ2-5	NA	TGTGCCATCAGCCGAGAGCAAGAGACCCAGTACTTC	CAISREQETQYF
TRBV28	many	TRBJ2-1	TRBD2	TGTGCCAGCAGTTTATATCCCCTCGGGACTAGCTCCTACAATGAGCAGTTCTTC	CASSLYPLGTSSYNEQFF
TRBV29-1	many	TRBJ1-1	NA	TGCAGCGTTGAAGTGGCGGAGAACACTGAAGCTTTCTTT	CSVEVAENTEAFF